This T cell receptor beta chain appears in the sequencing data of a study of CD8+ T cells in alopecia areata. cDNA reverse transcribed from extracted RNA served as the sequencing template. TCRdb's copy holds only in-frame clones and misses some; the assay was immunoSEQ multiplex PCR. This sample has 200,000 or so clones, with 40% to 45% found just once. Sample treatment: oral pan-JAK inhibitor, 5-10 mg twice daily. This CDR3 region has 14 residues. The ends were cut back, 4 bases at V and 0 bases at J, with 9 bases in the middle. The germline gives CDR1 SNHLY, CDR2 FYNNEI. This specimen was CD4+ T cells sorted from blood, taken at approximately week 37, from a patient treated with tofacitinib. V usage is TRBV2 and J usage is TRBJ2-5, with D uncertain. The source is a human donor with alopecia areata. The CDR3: CASSAVANQETQYF. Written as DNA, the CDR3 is TGTGCCAGCAGTGCTGTGGCCAACCAAGAGACCCAGTACTTC. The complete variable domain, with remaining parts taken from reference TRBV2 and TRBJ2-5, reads EPEVTQTPSHQVTQMGQEVILRCVPISNHLYFYWYRQILGQKVEFLVSFYNNEISEKSEIFDDQFSVERPDGSNFTLKIRSTKLEDSAMYFCASSAVANQETQYFGPGTRLLVL.